A single sample gave rise to the 4 T cell receptor beta chains below, sequenced in a study of response to subunit inactivated influenza vaccine. MiXCR, run by TCRdb on the RT-PCR reads, gives a single entry per CDR3 protein. The table shows some 640,000 distinct CDR3 sequences, with about 15% occurring only once. The input for sequencing was PBMCs from blood, taken about 14 days before vaccination. These receptors all stem from a man aged 45-65 years who received an inactivated influenza vaccine.

Comment on this clonotype: A much larger clone lies one base from this, so it may be a read error. V gene TRBV15 combines with J gene TRBJ2-7, with unresolved D. The CDR3 consists of 13 residues. The germline V gene has CDR1 LNHNV and CDR2 YYDKDF (reference sequence). CDR3 sequence: CATSRDRAYERYF. The CDR3 DNA reads TGTGCCACCAGCAGAGATAGAGCCTACGAGCGGTACTTC. Looking up the rest from reference TRBV15 and TRBJ2-7 gives the full variable domain: DAMVIQNPRYQVTQFGKPVTLSCSQTLNHNVMYWYQQKSSQAPKLLFHYYDKDFNNEADTPDNFQSRRPNTSFCFLDIRSPGLGDTAMYLCATSRDRAYERYFGPGTRLTVT.

The chain carries TRBV28 and TRBJ2-7; D might be TRBD2 (6 bases). Germline V lookup: CDR1 MDHEN, CDR2 SYDVKM. The CDR3 contains 14 residues. V dropped 3 bases and J dropped 7 bases, with 16 bases sitting between them. The CDR3 here is CASSLEGTLAEQYF. The CDR3 coding sequence is TGTGCCAGCAGTTTGGAGGGGACCCTAGCAGAGCAGTACTTC.

This clonotype was detected many times. The J gene is TRBJ2-2, the V gene TRBV2; 9 positions agree with TRBD2. The CDR3 is 15 amino acids. V was pared by 7 bases and J by 0 bases, with 3 bases of the junction left unmatched. Per the germline V gene, CDR1 is SNHLY and CDR2 is FYNNEI. CDR3 bases: TGTGCCAGCAAAAGGACTAGCGCGAACACCGGGGAGCTGTTTTTT. Its protein is CASKRTSANTGELFF.

The genes are TRBV30 and TRBJ2-7; the match to TRBD1 covers 10 bases. The CDR3 is made up of 13 amino acids. Trimming removed 3 bases from V and 3 bases from J; junction bases left unmatched: 2. Germline V gene data show CDR1 as GTSNPN and CDR2 as SVGIG (reference sequence). CDR3 sequence reads: CAWRGTGDYEQYF. The CDR3 DNA is TGTGCCTGGAGGGGGACAGGGGACTACGAGCAGTACTTC.